This TCR beta chain was captured by sequencing in a study of vaccination effects on CD4 cells after COVID-19. Clones were read by immunoSEQ multiplex PCR, and TCRdb kept only the in-frame ones, dropping some. The table has 13,000 or so clones, approximately 73% seen once. V was cut by 4 bases and J by 5 bases, with 17 bases left in between. The CDR3 totals 15 residues. Looked up from germline, CDR1 is SGDLS and CDR2 is YYNGEE. A remark on this clone: No antigen is known for it.

Under the ViraFEST assay, PBMC were stimulated with viral peptide pools so that antigen-specific CD4+ T cells expanded. Sequencing was performed afterwards. It was after nine to ten days of culture that CD4+ T cells were isolated. The person had PCR-confirmed SARS-CoV-2 infection between March and December 2020. All study participants received two doses of BNT162b2 or mRNA-1273 vaccine. IL-2 at about 10 IU/ml and peptides at approximately 9.5 ug/ml were added to cultured PBMC, roughly 1.8 million per well. This TCR came from a human donor who had a prior SARS-CoV-2 infection. The chain recombines TRBV9 with TRBJ2-3; D unresolved. Sequences were derived from CD4+ T cells from PBMCs cultured with HCoV-NL63 spike peptides, sampled after COVID-19 vaccination. Written as DNA, the CDR3 is TGTGCCAGCAGCCCCCGGCATCGGGCAGGAGATACGCAGTATTTT. Its protein is CASSPRHRAGDTQYF.